The clone carrying this TCR beta chain was observed at least ten times. TCRdb re-derived calls from the 5' RACE reads in MiXCR, one entry per CDR3 protein. Among some 110,000 distinct CDR3 sequences, over 9% were seen once, and the ten largest hold around a sixth. The sample belongs to a study of spatial heterogeneity in lung cancer. Study as a whole: The study consistently detected more beta-chain than alpha-chain sequences.

The germline gives CDR1 MDHEN, CDR2 SYDVKM. This CDR3 has 8 amino acids. This sample's time point: blood at routine non-recurrence follow-up after resection. Unsorted whole RNA from tumor, nontumor lung or frozen PBMC underwent sequencing. The sequenced sample was PBMCs, obtained at follow-up. The receptor was derived from a male donor with early-stage non-small cell lung cancer. The genes are TRBV28 and TRBJ2-7; D unclear. CDR3 coding DNA: TGTGCCAGCAGTCCCCGACGGGTC. The encoded protein is CASSPRRV.